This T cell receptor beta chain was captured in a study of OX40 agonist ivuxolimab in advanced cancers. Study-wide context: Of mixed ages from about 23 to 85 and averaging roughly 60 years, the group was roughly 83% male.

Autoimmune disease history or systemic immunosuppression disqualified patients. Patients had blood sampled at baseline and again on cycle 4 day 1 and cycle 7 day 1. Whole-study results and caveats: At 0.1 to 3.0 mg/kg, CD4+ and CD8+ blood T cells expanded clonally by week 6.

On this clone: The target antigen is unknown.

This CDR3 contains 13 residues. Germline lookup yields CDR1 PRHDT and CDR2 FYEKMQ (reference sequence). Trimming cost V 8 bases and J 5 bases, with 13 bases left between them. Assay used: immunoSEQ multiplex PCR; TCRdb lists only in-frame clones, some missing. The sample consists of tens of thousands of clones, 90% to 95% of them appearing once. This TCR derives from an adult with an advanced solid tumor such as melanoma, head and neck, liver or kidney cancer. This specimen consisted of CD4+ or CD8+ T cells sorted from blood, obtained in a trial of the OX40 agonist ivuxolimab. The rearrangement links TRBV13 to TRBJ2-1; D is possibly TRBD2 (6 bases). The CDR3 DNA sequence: TGTGCCAGCCGGGACTTGCCGAACAATGAGCAGTTCTTC. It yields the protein CASRDLPNNEQFF.